This T cell receptor beta chain originates from a study of T cell responses to AZD1222 COVID-19 vaccine. Findings and limits, study-wide: There were mostly white British donors and more females than males, and clonal diversity was possibly underestimated. Only 5 or 6 people who got AZD1222 tested seropositive at baseline. Regions left unmutated in variants are reportedly the target of nearly half of spike-specific TCRs.

The germline V gene has CDR1 MNHEY and CDR2 SMNVEV (reference sequence). The CDR3 loop spans 14 amino acids. With 7 bases clipped from V and 3 bases from J, the junction kept 3 bases outside the gene matches. Generated by immunoSEQ multiplex PCR, the TCRdb table keeps only in-frame clones and is missing some. In the table there are about 120,000 clones, roughly 88% of which are singletons. To note about this clone: The antigen is not known.

The chain couples TRBV27 to TRBJ1-2, with TRBD1 identical over 12 bases. The specimen comprised peripheral blood, sampled on day 0 of AZD1222 vaccination. The receptor was derived from an adult in good health. CDR3 residues: CASKGTGGYYGYTF. In DNA, the CDR3 is TGTGCCAGCAAAGGGACAGGGGGCTACTATGGCTACACCTTC.